The 18 T cell receptor beta chains reported below all come from one sample, sequenced in a study of graft-versus-host responses after intestinal transplantation. Produced via immunoSEQ multiplex PCR; TCRdb's table is partial and in-frame only. The sample consists of more than 50,000 clones, 91% of them appearing once. The sample in question was PBMCs, obtained about 120 days after intestinal transplantation. These receptors came from a human patient who received an intestinal transplant, so some T cells may come from the graft donor.

The chain combines TRBV11-2 with TRBJ2-1; TRBD2 matches at 10 bases. This CDR3 comprises 15 residues. Germline trimming cut 3 bases from V and 7 bases from J; bases unmatched to any gene: 6. The germline gives CDR1 SGHAT, CDR2 FQNNGV. The CDR3 DNA follows: TGTGCCAGCAGCTTTTCTAGCGGGAGTTCGAATGAGCAGTTCTTC. Its protein is CASSFSSGSSNEQFF.

The V call is TRBV2, the J call TRBJ2-7; TRBD2 aligns across 11 bases. This CDR3 has 13 amino acids. Germline V gene lookup returns CDR1 SNHLY and CDR2 FYNNEI. With V trimmed by 7 bases and J by 5 bases, 4 bases remained unmatched. The CDR3 loop is CASTPTSGDEQYF. As DNA, the CDR3 is TGTGCCAGCACCCCGACTAGCGGGGACGAGCAGTACTTC.

CDR3 amino acids: CASGVDTEAFF. DNA for the CDR3: TGTGCTAGTGGAGTGGACACTGAAGCTTTCTTT. V gene TRBV12-5 combines with J gene TRBJ1-1; D is unclear. This CDR3 has 11 amino acids. CDR1 and CDR2 (germline): LGHNT, FRNRAP. Trimming cost V 6 bases and J 3 bases, with 5 bases left between them.

The V and J genes are TRBV10-3 and TRBJ2-7; D may be TRBD1 (6 bases). Germline CDR1 and CDR2: ENHRY and SYGVKD. The CDR3 extends over 13 amino acids. V was trimmed by 10 bases and J by 3 bases, leaving 16 bases between them. The CDR3 protein is CATWKGVGYEQYF. DNA of the CDR3: TGTGCCACCTGGAAGGGGGTTGGCTACGAGCAGTACTTC.

The chain joins TRBV10-2 to TRBJ2-5; D is possibly TRBD2 (6 bases). This CDR3 contains 18 residues. Germline lookup yields CDR1 WSHSY and CDR2 SAAADI. Trimming left V 6 bases short and J 4 bases short, with 27 bases between. In DNA, the CDR3 is TGCGCCAGCAGCACATGTTGCCGGGAGTCGGAGCAAGTAGAGACCCAGTACTTC. Amino acids: CASSTCCRESEQVETQYF.

This chain connects TRBV6-6 to TRBJ1-2, with D perhaps TRBD1 (5 bases). Trimming removed 2 bases from V and 7 bases from J, with 5 bases in between. This CDR3 is built from 11 residues. Germline-derived CDR1 and CDR2 are MNHNY and SVGAGI (reference sequence). The CDR3 sequence: CASSYRGGYTF. CDR3 nucleotides: TGTGCCAGCAGTTACAGGGGTGGCTACACCTTC.

The genes are TRBV15 and TRBJ2-3; 14 bases agree with TRBD2. Germline loops: CDR1 LNHNV, CDR2 YYDKDF (reference sequence). V was clipped by 5 bases and J by 10 bases; unmatched bases: 8. The CDR3 is made up of 15 amino acids. For the CDR3, the DNA is TGTGCCACCAGCGGAACCGGGACTAGCGGGAGTTCGCAGTATTTT. Translated: CATSGTGTSGSSQYF.

V usage is TRBV6-5 and J usage is TRBJ1-1; D is unresolved. The CDR3 covers 14 residues. Per the germline V gene, CDR1 is MNHEY and CDR2 is SVGAGI. The V end was cut by 6 bases, the J end by 1 base, with 12 bases between. The CDR3 is CASSRGVPNTEAFF. Here the CDR3 DNA reads TGTGCCAGCAGCCGGGGAGTCCCGAACACTGAAGCTTTCTTT.

V usage is TRBV5-1 and J usage is TRBJ2-1; TRBD2 matches 8 bases. The CDR3 has 20 amino acids. In germline, CDR1 is SGHRS, CDR2 YFSETQ. Germline trimming cut 0 bases from V and 4 bases from J; bases unmatched to any gene: 18. The CDR3 bases are TGCGCCAGCAGCTTGGAATACGGGGTGATAGCGGGAATTATATACAATGAGCAGTTCTTC. Protein sequence: CASSLEYGVIAGIIYNEQFF.

The V call is TRBV5-4, the J call TRBJ2-7, with 10 bases fitting TRBD2. Germline CDR1 SGHNT, CDR2 YYREEE (reference sequence). J gave up 4 bases and V 0 bases, and 4 bases lay outside the gene matches. The CDR3 loop spans 15 amino acids. For the CDR3, the DNA is TGTGCCAGCAGCTTGGGGACTAGCGGAGTTTACGAGCAGTACTTC. Translated, it gives CASSLGTSGVYEQYF.

The chain joins TRBV7-8 to TRBJ2-4, with a weak D call TRBD2 (6 bases). V lost 3 bases, J lost 3 bases, and 21 bases lay in between. The CDR3 consists of 18 residues. CDR1 and CDR2 (germline): SGHVS, FQNEAQ. The CDR3 sequence: CASSFHPRGGLDKNIQYF. The CDR3, as DNA: TGTGCCAGCAGCTTTCACCCGCGGGGCGGGTTGGACAAAAACATTCAGTACTTC.

J is TRBJ2-5 and V is TRBV7-7; 13 bases are a match to TRBD2. This CDR3 is 15 amino acids long. Germline V CDR1 and CDR2: SSHAT, FNYEAQ (reference sequence). Unmatched junction bases numbered 4, after V lost 4 bases and J lost 5 bases. The CDR3 spells CASSSGLAGVETQYF. CDR3 in DNA: TGTGCCAGCAGCTCAGGACTAGCGGGGGTTGAGACCCAGTACTTC.

The chain carries TRBV11-2 and TRBJ2-7; 12 nucleotides match TRBD2. The V gene's germline CDR1 is SGHAT and CDR2 FQNNGV. Trimming at V came to 8 bases and at J to 6 bases, leaving 8 bases not matched to a gene. The CDR3 is 14 amino acids. CDR3 in DNA: TGTGCCAGCCGCAGACTAGCGGGAGTTCTCGAGCAGTACTTC. Translating gives CASRRLAGVLEQYF.

The V gene is TRBV30, the J gene TRBJ1-1; 8 bases agree with TRBD1. The germline V gene has CDR1 GTSNPN and CDR2 SVGIG (reference sequence). The J segment lost 10 bases and the V segment lost 1 base, leaving 14 bases of the junction unmatched. This CDR3 spans 15 amino acids. This CDR3 is CAWSARAGGFNRAFF. The CDR3 DNA reads as TGTGCCTGGAGTGCCCGGGCAGGGGGCTTCAATCGAGCTTTCTTT.

The V call is TRBV7-9, the J call TRBJ2-7; no clear D. The CDR3 runs to 13 residues. V lost 5 bases to trimming and J lost 0 bases, with 8 bases between them. Germline CDR1 is SEHNR and CDR2 is FQNEAQ (reference sequence). CDR3 amino acids: CASSPDSSYEQYF. The CDR3 region has the DNA TGTGCCAGCAGCCCCGATAGCTCCTACGAGCAGTACTTC.

J is TRBJ2-2 and V is TRBV10-3, with 10 bases identical to TRBD1. Germline CDR1 ENHRY, CDR2 SYGVKD. The CDR3 contains 15 residues. J gave up 6 bases and V 4 bases, and 5 bases lay outside the gene matches. CDR3 loop: CAISADRGPAGELFF. For the CDR3, the DNA is TGTGCCATCAGTGCCGACAGGGGGCCCGCCGGGGAGCTGTTTTTT.

The V call is TRBV19, the J call TRBJ1-4; 7 positions match TRBD1. The germline gives CDR1 LNHDA, CDR2 SQIVND (reference sequence). The CDR3 extends over 15 amino acids. Unmatched junction bases numbered 3, after V lost 5 bases and J lost 0 bases. The CDR3 is CASSDRVATNEKLFF. CDR3 DNA: TGTGCCAGTAGTGACAGGGTCGCAACTAATGAAAAACTGTTTTTT.

This clone showed up just once. The CDR3 DNA reads as TGCGCCAGCAGCAGAGGACTAGCGGGAGTCTACAATGAGCAGTTCTTC. Its protein is CASSRGLAGVYNEQFF. The V call is TRBV5-1, the J call TRBJ2-1; 13 bases are a match to TRBD2. Trimming at V came to 4 bases and at J to 3 bases, leaving 4 bases not matched to a gene. The CDR3 has 16 amino acids. Germline CDR1 and CDR2: SGHRS and YFSETQ.